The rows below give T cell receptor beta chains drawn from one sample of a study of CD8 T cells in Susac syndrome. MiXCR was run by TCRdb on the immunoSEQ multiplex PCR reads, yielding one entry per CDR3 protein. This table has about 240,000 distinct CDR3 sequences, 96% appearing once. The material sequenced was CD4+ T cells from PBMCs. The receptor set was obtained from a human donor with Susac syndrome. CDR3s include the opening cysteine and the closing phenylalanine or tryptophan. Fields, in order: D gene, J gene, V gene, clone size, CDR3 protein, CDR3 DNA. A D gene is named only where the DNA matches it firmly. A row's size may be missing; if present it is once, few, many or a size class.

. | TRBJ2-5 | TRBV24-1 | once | CATSTGHQETQYF | TGTGCCACCAGTACAGGGCATCAAGAGACCCAGTACTTC
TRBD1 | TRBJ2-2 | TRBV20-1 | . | CSARGQGIITGELFF | TGCAGTGCTAGAGGACAGGGTATAATCACCGGGGAGCTGTTTTTT
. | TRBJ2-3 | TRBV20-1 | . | CSARDLRISTDTQYF | TGCAGTGCTAGGGATTTACGTATTAGCACAGATACGCAGTATTTT
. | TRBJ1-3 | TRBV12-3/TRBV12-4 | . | CASRVTRGSSGNTIYF | TGTGCCAGCAGGGTCACAAGGGGCAGCTCTGGAAACACCATATATTTT
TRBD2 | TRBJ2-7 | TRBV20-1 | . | CSAKIQKTSVYEQYF | TGCAGTGCTAAGATCCAGAAGACTAGCGTATACGAGCAGTACTTC
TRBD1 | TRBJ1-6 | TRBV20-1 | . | CSAIRDRNSPLHF | TGCAGTGCTATTCGGGACAGAAATTCACCCCTCCACTTT
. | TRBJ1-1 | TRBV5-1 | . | CASSLEQVNTEAFF | TGCGCCAGCAGCTTGGAGCAGGTGAACACTGAAGCTTTCTTT
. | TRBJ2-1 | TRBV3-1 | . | CASSQPAGEQFF | TGTGCCAGCAGCCAGCCCGCCGGTGAGCAGTTCTTC
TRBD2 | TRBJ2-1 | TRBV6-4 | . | CASSILAETYNEQFF | TGTGCCAGCAGCATACTAGCGGAGACCTACAATGAGCAGTTCTTC
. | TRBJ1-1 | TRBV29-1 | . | CRAGGPNTEAFF | TGCAGAGCCGGGGGCCCGAACACTGAAGCTTTCTTT
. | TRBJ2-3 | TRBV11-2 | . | CASSLMGELEADTQYF | TGTGCCAGCAGTTTGATGGGCGAGTTGGAGGCAGATACGCAGTATTTT
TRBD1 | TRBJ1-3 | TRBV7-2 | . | CASSQRQGGVGNTIYF | TGTGCCAGCAGCCAAAGACAGGGAGGAGTCGGAAACACCATATATTTT
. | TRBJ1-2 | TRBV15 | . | CATSGAGAGSYGYTF | TGTGCCACCTCAGGGGCTGGGGCCGGGTCGTATGGCTACACCTTC
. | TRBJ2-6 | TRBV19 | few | CASSLQGTGANVLTF | TGTGCCAGTAGCCTACAGGGAACTGGGGCCAACGTCCTGACTTTC
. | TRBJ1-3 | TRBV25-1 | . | CASSEFTGSGNTIYF | TGTGCCAGCAGTGAATTTACAGGCTCTGGAAACACCATATATTTT
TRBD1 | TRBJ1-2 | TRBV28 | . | CASRPSGQSHYGYTF | TGTGCCAGCAGACCTTCGGGACAGAGTCACTATGGCTACACCTTC
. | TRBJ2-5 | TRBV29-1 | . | CSVGTIRVIQETQYF | TGCAGCGTTGGGACTATAAGGGTAATCCAAGAGACCCAGTACTTC
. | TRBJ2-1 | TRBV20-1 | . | CSARTGLAGNNEQFF | TGCAGTGCTAGAACCGGACTGGCGGGGAACAATGAGCAGTTCTTC
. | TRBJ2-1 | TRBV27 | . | CASSISRLVRGDEQFF | TGTGCCAGCAGTATATCGAGGCTAGTGAGGGGCGATGAGCAGTTCTTC
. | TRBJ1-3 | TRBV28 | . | CASGASSGNTIYF | TGTGCCAGCGGGGCATCCTCTGGAAACACCATATATTTT
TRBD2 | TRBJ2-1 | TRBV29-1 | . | CSVKTSGSGNEQFF | TGCAGCGTCAAGACTAGCGGGAGTGGAAATGAGCAGTTCTTC
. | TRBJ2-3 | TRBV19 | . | CASKEGTSTDTQYF | TGTGCCAGTAAAGAGGGCACTAGCACAGATACGCAGTATTTT
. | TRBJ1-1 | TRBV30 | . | CALGRWRFTEAFF | TGTGCCTTGGGGCGATGGCGGTTCACTGAAGCTTTCTTT
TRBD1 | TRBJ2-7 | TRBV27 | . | CASSYTGTGYEQYF | TGTGCCAGCAGTTATACCGGGACAGGCTACGAGCAGTACTTC
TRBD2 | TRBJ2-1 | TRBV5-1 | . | CASSLSSGIISYNEQFF | TGCGCCAGCAGCTTGAGTAGCGGGATCATCTCCTACAATGAGCAGTTCTTC
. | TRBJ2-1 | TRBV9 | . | CASSPMGLSYNEQFF | TGTGCCAGCAGCCCCATGGGGCTCTCCTACAATGAGCAGTTCTTC
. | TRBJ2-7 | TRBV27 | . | CASSKDRTYEQYF | TGTGCCAGCAGTAAGGACCGAACCTACGAGCAGTACTTC
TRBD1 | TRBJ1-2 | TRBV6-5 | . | CASSLHRDSVYGYTF | TGTGCCAGCAGTCTTCACCGGGACAGCGTATATGGCTACACCTTC
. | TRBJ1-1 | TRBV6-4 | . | CASSEQGWATEAFF | TGTGCCAGCAGTGAGCAGGGATGGGCCACTGAAGCTTTCTTT
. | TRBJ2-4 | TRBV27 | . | CASRLDRKNIQYF | TGTGCCAGCAGGCTGGACCGCAAAAACATTCAGTACTTC
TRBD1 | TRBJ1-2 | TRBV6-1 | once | CASKRQGTYGYTF | TGTGCCAGCAAAAGACAGGGGACTTATGGCTACACCTTC
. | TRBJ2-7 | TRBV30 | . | CAWGSNYEQYF | TGTGCCTGGGGCAGTAACTACGAGCAGTACTTC
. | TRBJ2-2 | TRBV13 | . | CASSSGLNTGELFF | TGTGCCAGCAGCTCAGGATTGAACACCGGGGAGCTGTTTTTT
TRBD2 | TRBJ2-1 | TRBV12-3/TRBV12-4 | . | CASSLRSGGGSHEQFF | TGTGCCAGCAGTTTACGGTCCGGGGGGGGAAGCCATGAGCAGTTCTTC
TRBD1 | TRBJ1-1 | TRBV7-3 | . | CASSLNTGQGEAFF | TGTGCCAGCAGCTTAAATACCGGACAGGGTGAAGCTTTCTTT
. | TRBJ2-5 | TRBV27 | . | CASSLSPTMQETQYF | TGTGCCAGCAGTTTATCCCCGACAATGCAAGAGACCCAGTACTTC
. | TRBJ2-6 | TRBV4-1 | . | CASSQSDHSGANVLTF | TGCGCCAGCAGCCAATCTGACCACTCTGGGGCCAACGTCCTGACTTTC
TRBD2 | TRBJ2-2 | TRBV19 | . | CASTGGAGELFF | TGTGCCAGTACCGGGGGGGCCGGGGAGCTGTTTTTT